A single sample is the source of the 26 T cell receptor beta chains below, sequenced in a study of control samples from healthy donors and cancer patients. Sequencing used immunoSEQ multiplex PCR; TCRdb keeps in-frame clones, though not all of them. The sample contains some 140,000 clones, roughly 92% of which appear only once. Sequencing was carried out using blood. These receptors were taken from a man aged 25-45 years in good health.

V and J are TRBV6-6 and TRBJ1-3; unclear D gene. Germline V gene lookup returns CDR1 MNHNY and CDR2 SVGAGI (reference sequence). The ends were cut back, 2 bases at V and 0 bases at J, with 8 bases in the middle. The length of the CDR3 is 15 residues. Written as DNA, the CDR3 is TGTGCCAGCAGTTACGAGACCCTCTCTGGAAACACCATATATTTT. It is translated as CASSYETLSGNTIYF.

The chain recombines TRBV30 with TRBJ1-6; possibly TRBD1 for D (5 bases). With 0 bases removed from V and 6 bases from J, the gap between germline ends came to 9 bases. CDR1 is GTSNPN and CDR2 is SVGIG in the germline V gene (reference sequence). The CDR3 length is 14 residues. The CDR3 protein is CAWSVDSFNSPLHF. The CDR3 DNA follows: TGTGCCTGGAGTGTAGACAGCTTTAATTCACCCCTCCACTTT. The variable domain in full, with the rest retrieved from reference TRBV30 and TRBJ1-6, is SQTIHQWPATLVQPVGSPLSLECTVEGTSNPNLYWYRQAAGRGLQLLFYSVGIGQISSEVPQNLSASRPQDRQFILSSKKLLLSDSGFYLCAWSVDSFNSPLHFGNGTRLTVT.

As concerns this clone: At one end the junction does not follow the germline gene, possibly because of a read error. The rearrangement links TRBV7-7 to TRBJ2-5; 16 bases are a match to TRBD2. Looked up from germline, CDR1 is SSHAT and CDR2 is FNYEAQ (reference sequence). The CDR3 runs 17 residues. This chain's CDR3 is CASSPGTSGRARETQYF. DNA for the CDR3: TGTGCTAGCAGCCCCGGGACTAGCGGGAGGGCCCGTGAGACCCAGTACTTC. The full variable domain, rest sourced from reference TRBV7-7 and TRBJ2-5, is GAGVSQSPRYKVTKRGQDVTLRCDPISSHATLYWYQQALGQGPEFLTYFNYEAQPDKSGLPSDRFSAERPEGSISTLTIQRTEQRDSAMYRCASSPGTSGRARETQYFGPGTRLLVL.

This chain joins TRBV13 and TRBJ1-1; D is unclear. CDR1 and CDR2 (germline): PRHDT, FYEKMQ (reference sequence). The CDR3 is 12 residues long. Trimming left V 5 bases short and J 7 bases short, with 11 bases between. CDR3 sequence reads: CASSARVLEAFF. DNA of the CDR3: TGTGCCAGCAGCGCCCGGGTGCTTGAAGCTTTCTTT. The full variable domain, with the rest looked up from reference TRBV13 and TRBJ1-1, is AAGVIQSPRHLIKEKRETATLKCYPIPRHDTVYWYQQGPGQDPQFLISFYEKMQSDKGSIPDRFSAQQFSDYHSELNMSSLELGDSALYFCASSARVLEAFFGQGTRLTVV.

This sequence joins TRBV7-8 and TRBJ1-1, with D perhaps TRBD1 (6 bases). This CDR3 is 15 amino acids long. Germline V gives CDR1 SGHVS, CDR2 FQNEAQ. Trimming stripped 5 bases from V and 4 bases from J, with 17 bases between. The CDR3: CASSQNQGKGTEAFF. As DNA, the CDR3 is TGTGCCAGCAGCCAAAACCAGGGGAAGGGCACTGAAGCTTTCTTT.

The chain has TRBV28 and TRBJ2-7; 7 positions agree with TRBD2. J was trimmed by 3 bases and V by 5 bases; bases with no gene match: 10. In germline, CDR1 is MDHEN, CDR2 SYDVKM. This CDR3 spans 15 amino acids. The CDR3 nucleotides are TGTGCCAGCAGTACACCTAGCGGAAGCATCTACGAGCAGTACTTC. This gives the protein CASSTPSGSIYEQYF.

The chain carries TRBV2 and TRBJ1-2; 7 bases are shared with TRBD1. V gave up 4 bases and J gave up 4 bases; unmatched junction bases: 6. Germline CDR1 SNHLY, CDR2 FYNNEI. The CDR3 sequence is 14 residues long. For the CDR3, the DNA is TGTGCCAGCAGTGTTCGGGACAGTGCCTATGGCTACACCTTC. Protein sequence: CASSVRDSAYGYTF.

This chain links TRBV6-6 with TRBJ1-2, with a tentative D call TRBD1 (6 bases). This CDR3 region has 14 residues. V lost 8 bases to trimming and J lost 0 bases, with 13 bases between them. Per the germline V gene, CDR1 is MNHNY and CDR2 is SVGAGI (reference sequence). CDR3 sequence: CASGGGISNYGYTF. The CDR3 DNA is TGTGCCAGCGGAGGGGGGATTTCTAACTATGGCTACACCTTC.

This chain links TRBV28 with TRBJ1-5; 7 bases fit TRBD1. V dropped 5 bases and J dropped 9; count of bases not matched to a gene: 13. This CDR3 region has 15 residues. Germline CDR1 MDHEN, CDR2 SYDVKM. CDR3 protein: CASSRDSLGTWPQHF. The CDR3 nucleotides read TGTGCCAGCAGTCGGGACAGCTTGGGAACATGGCCCCAGCATTTT.

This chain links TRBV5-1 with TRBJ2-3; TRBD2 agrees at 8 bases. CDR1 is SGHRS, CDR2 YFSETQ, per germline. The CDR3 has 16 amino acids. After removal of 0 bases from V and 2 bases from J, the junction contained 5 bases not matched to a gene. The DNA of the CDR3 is TGCGCCAGCAGCTTGGCCGGGACTAGATACACAGATACGCAGTATTTT. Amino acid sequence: CASSLAGTRYTDTQYF. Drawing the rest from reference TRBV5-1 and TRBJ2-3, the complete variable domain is KAGVTQTPRYLIKTRGQQVTLSCSPISGHRSVSWYQQTPGQGLQFLFEYFSETQRNKGNFPGRFSGRQFSNSRSEMNVSTLELGDSALYLCASSLAGTRYTDTQYFGPGTRLTVL.

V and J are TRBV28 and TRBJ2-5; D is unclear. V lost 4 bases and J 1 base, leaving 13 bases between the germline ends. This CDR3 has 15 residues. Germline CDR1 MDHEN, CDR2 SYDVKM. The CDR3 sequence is CASSSISGRQETQYF. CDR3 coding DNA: TGTGCCAGCAGTTCTATTTCCGGACGCCAAGAGACCCAGTACTTC. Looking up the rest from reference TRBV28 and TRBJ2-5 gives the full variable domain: DVKVTQSSRYLVKRTGEKVFLECVQDMDHENMFWYRQDPGLGLRLIYFSYDVKMKEKGDIPEGYSVSREKKERFSLILESASTNQTSMYLCASSSISGRQETQYFGPGTRLLVL.

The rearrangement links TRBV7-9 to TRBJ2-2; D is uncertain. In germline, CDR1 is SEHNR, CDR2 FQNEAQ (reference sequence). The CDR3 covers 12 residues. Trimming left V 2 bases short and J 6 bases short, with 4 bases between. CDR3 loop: CASSLMAGELFF. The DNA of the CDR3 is TGTGCCAGCAGCTTAATGGCCGGGGAGCTGTTTTTT.

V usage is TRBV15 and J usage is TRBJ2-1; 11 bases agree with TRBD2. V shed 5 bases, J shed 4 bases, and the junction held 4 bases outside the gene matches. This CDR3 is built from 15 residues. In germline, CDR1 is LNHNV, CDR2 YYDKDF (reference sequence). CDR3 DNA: TGTGCCACCAGCGGTAGCGGGAGGGTTTACAATGAGCAGTTCTTC. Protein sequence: CATSGSGRVYNEQFF.

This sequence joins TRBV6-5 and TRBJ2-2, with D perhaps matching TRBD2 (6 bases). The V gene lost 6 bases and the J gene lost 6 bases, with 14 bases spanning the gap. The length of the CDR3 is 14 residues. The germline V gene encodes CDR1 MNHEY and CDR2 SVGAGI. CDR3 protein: CASRRSGGAGELFF. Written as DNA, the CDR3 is TGTGCCAGCAGGCGCAGCGGAGGGGCCGGGGAGCTGTTTTTT.

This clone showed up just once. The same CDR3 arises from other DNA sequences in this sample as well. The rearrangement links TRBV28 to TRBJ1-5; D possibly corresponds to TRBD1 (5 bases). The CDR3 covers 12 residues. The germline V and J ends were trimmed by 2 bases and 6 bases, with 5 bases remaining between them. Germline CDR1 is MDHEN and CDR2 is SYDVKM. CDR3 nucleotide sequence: TGTGCCAGCAGTTTAGGGGGTCAGCCCCAGCATTTT. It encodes CASSLGGQPQHF.

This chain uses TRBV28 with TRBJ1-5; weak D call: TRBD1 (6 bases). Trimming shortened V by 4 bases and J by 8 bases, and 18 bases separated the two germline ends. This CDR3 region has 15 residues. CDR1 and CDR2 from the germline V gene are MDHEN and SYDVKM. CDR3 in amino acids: CASSYLTGSREPQHF. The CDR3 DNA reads TGTGCCAGCAGTTATCTGACAGGCTCGAGGGAGCCCCAGCATTTT. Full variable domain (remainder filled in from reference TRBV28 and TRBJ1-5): DVKVTQSSRYLVKRTGEKVFLECVQDMDHENMFWYRQDPGLGLRLIYFSYDVKMKEKGDIPEGYSVSREKKERFSLILESASTNQTSMYLCASSYLTGSREPQHFGDGTRLSIL.

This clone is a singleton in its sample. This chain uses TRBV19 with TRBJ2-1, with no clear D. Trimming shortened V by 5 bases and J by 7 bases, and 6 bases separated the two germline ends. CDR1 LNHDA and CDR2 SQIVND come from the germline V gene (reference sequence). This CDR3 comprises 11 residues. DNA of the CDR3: TGTGCCAGTAGTTTACGGAATGAGCAGTTCTTC. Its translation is CASSLRNEQFF.

The CDR3 coding sequence is TGTGCCAGCAGTCGGGACCCTATCACCGGGGAGCTGTTTTTT. This encodes CASSRDPITGELFF. J is TRBJ2-2 and V is TRBV6-2 or TRBV6-3; either TRBD1 or TRBD2 may fit D (5 bases each). Germline CDR1 reads MNHEY; CDR2 reads SVGEGT. V was trimmed by 5 bases and J by 4 bases, leaving 11 bases between them. The CDR3 length is 14 residues.

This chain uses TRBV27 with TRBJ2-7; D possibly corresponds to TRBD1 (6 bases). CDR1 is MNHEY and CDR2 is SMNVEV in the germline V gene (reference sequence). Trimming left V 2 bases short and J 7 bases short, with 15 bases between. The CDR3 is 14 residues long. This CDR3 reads CASSLQGLGTEQYF. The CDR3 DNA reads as TGTGCCAGCAGTTTACAGGGTCTCGGGACAGAGCAGTACTTC.

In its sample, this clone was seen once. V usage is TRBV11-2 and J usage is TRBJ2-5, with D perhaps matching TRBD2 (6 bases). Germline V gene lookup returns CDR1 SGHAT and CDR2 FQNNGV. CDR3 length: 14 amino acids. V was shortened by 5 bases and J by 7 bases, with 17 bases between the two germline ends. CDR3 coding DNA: TGTGCCAGCAGCCCTCGGGACTTTGGGGGGACCCAGTACTTC. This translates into CASSPRDFGGTQYF. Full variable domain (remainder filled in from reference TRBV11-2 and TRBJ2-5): EAGVAQSPRYKIIEKRQSVAFWCNPISGHATLYWYQQILGQGPKLLIQFQNNGVVDDSQLPKDRFSAERLKGVDSTLKIQPAKLEDSAVYLCASSPRDFGGTQYFGPGTRLLVL.

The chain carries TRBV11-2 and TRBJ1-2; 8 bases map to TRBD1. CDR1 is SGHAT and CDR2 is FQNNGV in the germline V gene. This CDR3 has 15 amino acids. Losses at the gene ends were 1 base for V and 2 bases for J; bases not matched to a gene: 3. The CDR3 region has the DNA TGTGCCAGCAGCTTAGGGGGACAGGCAAACTATGGCTACACCTTC. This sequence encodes CASSLGGQANYGYTF.

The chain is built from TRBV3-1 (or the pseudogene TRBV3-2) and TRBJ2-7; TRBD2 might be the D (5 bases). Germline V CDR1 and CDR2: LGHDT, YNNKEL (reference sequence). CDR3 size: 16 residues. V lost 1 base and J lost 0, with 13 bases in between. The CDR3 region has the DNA TGTGCCAGCAGCCAAGGTCCTAGCCTAAACTCCTACGAGCAGTACTTC. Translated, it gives CASSQGPSLNSYEQYF.

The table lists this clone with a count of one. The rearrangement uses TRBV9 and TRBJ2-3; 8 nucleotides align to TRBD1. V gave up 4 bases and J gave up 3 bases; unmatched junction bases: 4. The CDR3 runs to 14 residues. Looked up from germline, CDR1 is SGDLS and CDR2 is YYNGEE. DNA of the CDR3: TGTGCCAGCAGCCCCGGACAGGGAACAGATACGCAGTATTTT. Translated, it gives CASSPGQGTDTQYF. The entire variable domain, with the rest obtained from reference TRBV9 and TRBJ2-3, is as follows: DSGVTQTPKHLITATGQRVTLRCSPRSGDLSVYWYQQSLDQGLQFLIQYYNGEERAKGNILERFSAQQFPDLHSELNLSSLELGDSALYFCASSPGQGTDTQYFGPGTRLTVL.

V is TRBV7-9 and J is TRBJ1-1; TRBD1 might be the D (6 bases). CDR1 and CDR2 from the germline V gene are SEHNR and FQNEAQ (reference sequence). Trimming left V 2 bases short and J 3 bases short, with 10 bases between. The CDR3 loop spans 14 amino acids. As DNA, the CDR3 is TGTGCCAGCAGCTTATTACAGGGTGACACTGAAGCTTTCTTT. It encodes CASSLLQGDTEAFF.

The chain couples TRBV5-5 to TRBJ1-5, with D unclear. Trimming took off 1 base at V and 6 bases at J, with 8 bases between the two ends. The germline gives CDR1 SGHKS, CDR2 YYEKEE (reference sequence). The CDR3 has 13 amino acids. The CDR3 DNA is TGTGCCAGCAGCTTGTCAGTTACTCAGCCCCAGCATTTT. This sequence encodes CASSLSVTQPQHF.

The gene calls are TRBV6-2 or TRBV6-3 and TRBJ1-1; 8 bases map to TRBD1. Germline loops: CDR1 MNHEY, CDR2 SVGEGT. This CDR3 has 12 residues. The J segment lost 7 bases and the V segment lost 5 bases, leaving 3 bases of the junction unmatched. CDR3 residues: CASSRTGGEAFF. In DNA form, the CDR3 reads TGTGCCAGCAGTCGTACAGGGGGTGAAGCTTTCTTT.